These 8 T cell receptor beta chains were sequenced from one sample in a study of cytomegalovirus exposure and HLA in healthy donors (dated by TCRdb to between 2016 and 2019). Library prep was done by the immunoSEQ multiplex PCR assay. A mixture of 60 forward primers for TCR Vbeta segments and 13 reverse primers for TCR Jbeta segments was used in the multiplex PCR. This immuneACCESS table, as held by TCRdb, lists in-frame sequences with V and J called but not all clones. Of the missing ones, under half trace to an unresolved V gene in checked studies; the others have no known cause. The sample contains around 150,000 clones, about three fifths of them found a single time. The ten largest clones add up to approximately 6.5% of the sample. Sequenced material: PBMCs. These receptors all stem from a woman aged 55 to 70 in good health and CMV-seropositive.

V usage is TRBV27 and J usage is TRBJ1-5; a weak D match, TRBD1 (6 bases). The CDR3 contains 14 residues. V lost 6 bases and J 2 bases, leaving 11 bases between the germline ends. Germline V gives CDR1 MNHEY, CDR2 SMNVEV (reference sequence). Written as DNA, the CDR3 is TGTGCCAGCAGACAGGGATGGGGCAATCAGCCCCAGCATTTT. It specifies CASRQGWGNQPQHF.

This rearrangement joins TRBV7-9 to TRBJ1-4, with D possibly matching TRBD1 (6 bases). The V and J ends lost 1 base and 0 bases respectively, with 15 bases between them. The CDR3 has 18 residues. The germline CDR1 and CDR2 sequences are SEHNR and FQNEAQ (reference sequence). This CDR3 is CASSLGQGWGSTNEKLFF. In DNA, the CDR3 is TGTGCCAGCAGCTTAGGGCAGGGGTGGGGTTCAACTAATGAAAAACTGTTTTTT.

The chain employs TRBV6-5 and TRBJ1-4; possibly TRBD1 for D (6 bases). V was pared by 0 bases and J by 6 bases, with 11 bases between. The CDR3 has 15 residues. Per germline, CDR1 MNHEY and CDR2 SVGAGI. CDR3 sequence reads: CASSYSWDTYEKLFF. The DNA for the CDR3 is TGTGCCAGCAGTTACTCCTGGGACACCTATGAAAAACTGTTTTTT.

On this clone itself: This same CDR3 is encoded by further DNA sequences in the sample. The chain has TRBV5-1 and TRBJ2-3; 8 bases match TRBD1. With 0 bases clipped from V and 3 bases from J, the junction kept 3 bases outside the gene matches. Germline CDR1 SGHRS, CDR2 YFSETQ. This CDR3 comprises 15 residues. CDR3 nucleotides: TGCGCCAGCAGCTTGGGGACAGGGATAACAGATACGCAGTATTTT. Amino acid sequence: CASSLGTGITDTQYF.

The V call is TRBV27, the J call TRBJ2-2; TRBD1 matches at 11 bases. After removal of 2 bases from V and 4 bases from J, the junction contained 9 bases not matched to a gene. This CDR3 has 18 amino acids. Germline V gene data show CDR1 as MNHEY and CDR2 as SMNVEV (reference sequence). The CDR3 DNA follows: TGTGCCAGCAGTTTAGTATTCAAAGGGACAGGGGGCACCGGGGAGCTGTTTTTT. Translation: CASSLVFKGTGGTGELFF.

The chain uses TRBV4-1 and TRBJ1-5; D call uncertain. Germline lookup yields CDR1 MGHRA and CDR2 YSYEKL. The length of the CDR3 is 15 residues. The ends were cut back, 0 bases at V and 1 base at J, with 7 bases in the middle. CDR3 DNA: TGCGCCAGCAGCCAAGATCGCCTAAGCAATCAGCCCCAGCATTTT. As protein: CASSQDRLSNQPQHF.

CDR3 nucleotides: TGTGCCAGCAGTGACTGGGACAGGGGGTTGACCGGGGAGCTGTTTTTT. Amino acid sequence: CASSDWDRGLTGELFF. The chain combines TRBV25-1 with TRBJ2-2, with 11 bases that match TRBD1. Looked up from germline, CDR1 is MGHDK and CDR2 is SYGVNS. The length of the CDR3 is 16 residues. V lost 3 bases to trimming and J lost 5 bases; unmatched junction nucleotides: 5.

This chain uses TRBV30 with TRBJ1-5; TRBD1 matches at 9 bases. Germline CDR1 and CDR2: GTSNPN and SVGIG (reference sequence). V lost 0 bases, J lost 1 base, and 7 bases stayed unmatched. This CDR3 has 17 residues. CDR3: CAWSVRDRVGSNQPQHF. CDR3 coding DNA: TGTGCCTGGAGTGTACGGGACAGGGTGGGAAGCAATCAGCCCCAGCATTTT.